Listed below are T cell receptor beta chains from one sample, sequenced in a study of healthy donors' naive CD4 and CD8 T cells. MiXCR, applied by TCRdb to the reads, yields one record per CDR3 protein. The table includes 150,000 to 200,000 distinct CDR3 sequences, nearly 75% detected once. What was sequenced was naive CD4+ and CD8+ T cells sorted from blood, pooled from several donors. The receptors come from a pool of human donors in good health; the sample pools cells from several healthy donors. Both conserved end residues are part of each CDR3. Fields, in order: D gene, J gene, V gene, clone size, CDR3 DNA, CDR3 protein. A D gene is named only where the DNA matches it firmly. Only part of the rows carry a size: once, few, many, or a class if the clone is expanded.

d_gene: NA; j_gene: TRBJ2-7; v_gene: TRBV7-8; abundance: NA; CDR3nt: TGTGCCAGCAGCTTAAGCGTGGCCTACGAGCAGTACTTC; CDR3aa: CASSLSVAYEQYF
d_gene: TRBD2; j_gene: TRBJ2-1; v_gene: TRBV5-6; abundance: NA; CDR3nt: TGTGCCAGCACCGATGATGGAATAGCGGGGAACTACAATGAGCAGTTCTTC; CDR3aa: CASTDDGIAGNYNEQFF
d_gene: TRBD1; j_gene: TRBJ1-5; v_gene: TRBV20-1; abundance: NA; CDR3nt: TGCAGTGCCGCAGGCCAGGGGGCTCAGCCCCAGCATTTT; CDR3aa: CSAAGQGAQPQHF
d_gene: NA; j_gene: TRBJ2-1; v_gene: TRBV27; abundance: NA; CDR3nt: TGTGCCAGCAAGGGTCCGGCCCTTGGGTACAATGAGCAGTTCTTC; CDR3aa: CASKGPALGYNEQFF
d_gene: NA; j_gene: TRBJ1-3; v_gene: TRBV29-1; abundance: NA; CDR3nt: TGCAGCGTTGGGGACTGGGCGGGAAACACCATATATTTT; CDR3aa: CSVGDWAGNTIYF
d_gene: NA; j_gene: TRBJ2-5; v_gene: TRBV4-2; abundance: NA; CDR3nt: TGTGCCAGCAGCCGGAGGGGGACCATCCAAGAGACCCAGTACTTC; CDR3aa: CASSRRGTIQETQYF
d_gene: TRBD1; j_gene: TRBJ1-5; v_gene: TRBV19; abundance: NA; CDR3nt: TGTGCCAGTGGTTCGACAGGGCATCAGCCCCAGCATTTT; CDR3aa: CASGSTGHQPQHF
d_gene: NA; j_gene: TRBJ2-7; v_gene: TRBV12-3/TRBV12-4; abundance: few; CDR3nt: TGTGCCAGCAGTTTATTGTCAGGGGTCCGGCAGTACTTC; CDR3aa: CASSLLSGVRQYF
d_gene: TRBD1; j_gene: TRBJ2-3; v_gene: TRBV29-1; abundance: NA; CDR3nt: TGCAGCTTCAGGGGGCCCGGCACAGATACGCAGTATTTT; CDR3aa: CSFRGPGTDTQYF
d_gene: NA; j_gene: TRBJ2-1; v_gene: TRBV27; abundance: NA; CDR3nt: TGTGCCAGCAGTCACAGTGGGGAGAGGCCCTACAATGAGCAGTTCTTC; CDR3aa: CASSHSGERPYNEQFF
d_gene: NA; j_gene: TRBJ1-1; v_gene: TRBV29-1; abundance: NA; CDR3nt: TGCAGCGTTGCTCGGACTGAAGCTTTCTTT; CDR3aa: CSVARTEAFF
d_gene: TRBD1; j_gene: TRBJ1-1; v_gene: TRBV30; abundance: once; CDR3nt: TGTGCCTGGAGCCGGACAGGGACTTTCACTGAAGCTTTCTTT; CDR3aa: CAWSRTGTFTEAFF
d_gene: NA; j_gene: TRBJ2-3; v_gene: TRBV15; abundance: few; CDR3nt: TGTGCCACCAGCAGAGATCCGGATACGCAGTATTTT; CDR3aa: CATSRDPDTQYF
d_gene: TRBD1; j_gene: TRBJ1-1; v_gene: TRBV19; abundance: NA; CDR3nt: TGTGCCAGCACGACAGGGACGAACACTGAAGCTTTCTTT; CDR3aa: CASTTGTNTEAFF
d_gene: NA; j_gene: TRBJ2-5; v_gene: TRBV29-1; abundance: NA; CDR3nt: TGCAGCGTTGAAGAGGCTTCTTGGGAGACCCAGTACTTC; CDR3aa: CSVEEASWETQYF
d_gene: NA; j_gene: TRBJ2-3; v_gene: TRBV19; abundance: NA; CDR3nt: TGTGCCAGTAGCCAAGGGTCCCGGGGCGGAGATACGCAGTATTTT; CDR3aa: CASSQGSRGGDTQYF
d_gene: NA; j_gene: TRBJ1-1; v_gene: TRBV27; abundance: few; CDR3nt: TGTGCCAGCAGTTCCTCTAATTTGAACACTGAAGCTTTCTTT; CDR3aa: CASSSSNLNTEAFF
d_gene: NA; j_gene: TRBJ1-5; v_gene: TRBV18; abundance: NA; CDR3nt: TGTGCCAGCTCACGGGACGAGCATCAGCCCCAGCATTTT; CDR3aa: CASSRDEHQPQHF
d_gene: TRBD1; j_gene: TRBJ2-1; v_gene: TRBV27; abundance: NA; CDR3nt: TGTGCCAGCAGCTTAGGGGACAGCCAGCAGTTCTTC; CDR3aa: CASSLGDSQQFF
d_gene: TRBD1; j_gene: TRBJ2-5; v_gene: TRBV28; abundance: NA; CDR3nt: TGTGCCAGCAGTGCAGTAGGGGGCCCGGAGACCCAGTACTTC; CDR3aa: CASSAVGGPETQYF
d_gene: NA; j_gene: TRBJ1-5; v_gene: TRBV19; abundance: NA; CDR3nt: TGTGCCAGTAGTATTCGACTCGATGTGCCCCAGCATTTT; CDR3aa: CASSIRLDVPQHF
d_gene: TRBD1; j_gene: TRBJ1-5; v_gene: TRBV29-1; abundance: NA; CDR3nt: TGCAGCGTCCTGACAGGGCGTAATCAGCCCCAGCATTTT; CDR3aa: CSVLTGRNQPQHF
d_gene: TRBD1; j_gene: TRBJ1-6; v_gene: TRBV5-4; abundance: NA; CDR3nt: TGTGCCAGCAGCTTGGATGACAGGGATAATTCACCCCTCCACTTT; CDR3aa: CASSLDDRDNSPLHF
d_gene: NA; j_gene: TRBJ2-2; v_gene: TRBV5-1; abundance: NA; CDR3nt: TGCGCCAGCAGACCAGGGTTCACGAACACCGGGGAGCTGTTTTTT; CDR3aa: CASRPGFTNTGELFF
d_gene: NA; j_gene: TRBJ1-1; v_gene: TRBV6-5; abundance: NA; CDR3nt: TGTGCCAGCAGTTACGATGGACCGCGGACTGAAGCTTTCTTT; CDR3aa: CASSYDGPRTEAFF
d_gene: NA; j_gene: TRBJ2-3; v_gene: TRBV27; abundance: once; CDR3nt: TGTGCCAGCAGTCATCTAGGGTGGGACACAGATACGCAGTATTTT; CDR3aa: CASSHLGWDTDTQYF
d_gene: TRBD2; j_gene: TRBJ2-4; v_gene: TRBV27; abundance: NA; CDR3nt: TGTGCCAGCCGAAGCGGGACCGTAGCCAAAAACATTCAGTACTTC; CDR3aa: CASRSGTVAKNIQYF
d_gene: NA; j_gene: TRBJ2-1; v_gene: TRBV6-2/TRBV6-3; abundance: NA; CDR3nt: TGTGCCAGCAGTCGACGGACCAATGAGCAGTTCTTC; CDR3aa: CASSRRTNEQFF
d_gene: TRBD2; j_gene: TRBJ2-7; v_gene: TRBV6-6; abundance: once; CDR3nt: TGTGCCAGCAGTTACTCGCCTAGCGGGTCTTCCTACGAGCAGTACTTC; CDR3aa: CASSYSPSGSSYEQYF
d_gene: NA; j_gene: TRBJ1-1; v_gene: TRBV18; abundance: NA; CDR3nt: TGTGCCAGCTCCCGAGACAGGAATCTGATTGAAACTTTCTTT; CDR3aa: CASSRDRNLIETFF
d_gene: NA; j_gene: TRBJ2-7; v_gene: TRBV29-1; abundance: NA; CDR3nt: TGCAGCGTAAAGTCGGGGCCCTACGAGCAGTACTTC; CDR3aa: CSVKSGPYEQYF
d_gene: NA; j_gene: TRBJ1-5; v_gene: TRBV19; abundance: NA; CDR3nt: TGTGCCAGTAGTTCGGTGGGTCTGGACGAAAGGGGTAATCAGCCCCAGCATTTT; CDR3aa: CASSSVGLDERGNQPQHF
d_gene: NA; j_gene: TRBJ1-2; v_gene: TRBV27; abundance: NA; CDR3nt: TGTGCCAGCAGCCAAAGAGCTAACTATGGCTACACCTTC; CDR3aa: CASSQRANYGYTF
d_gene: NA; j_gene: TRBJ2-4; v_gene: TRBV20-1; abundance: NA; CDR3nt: TGCAGTGCGGTAAGCCGCGGAAGCGGAAGCAAAAACATTCAGTACTTC; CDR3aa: CSAVSRGSGSKNIQYF
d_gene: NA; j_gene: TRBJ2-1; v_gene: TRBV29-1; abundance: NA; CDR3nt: TGCAGCGTTCCCTTTGGAAATGAGCAGTTCTTC; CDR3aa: CSVPFGNEQFF
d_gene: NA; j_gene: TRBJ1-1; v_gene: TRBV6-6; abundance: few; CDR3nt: TGTGCCAGCACCTTAGAGCGGGGTGCTGAAGCTTTCTTT; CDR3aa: CASTLERGAEAFF
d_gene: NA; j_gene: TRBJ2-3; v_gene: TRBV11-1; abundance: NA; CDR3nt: TGTGCCAGCAGCCCGTTCCCTGGCGGCGATCATGACACGCAGTATTTT; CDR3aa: CASSPFPGGDHDTQYF
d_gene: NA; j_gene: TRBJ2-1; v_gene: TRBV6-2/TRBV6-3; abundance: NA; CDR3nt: TGTGCCAGCAGTATGACGACCACCATCTACAATGAGCAGTTCTTC; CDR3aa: CASSMTTTIYNEQFF
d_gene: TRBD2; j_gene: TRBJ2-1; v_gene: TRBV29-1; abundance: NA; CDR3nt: TGCAGCGTTTGGGTTGGCGGGAGAGCCTACAATGAGCAGTTCTTC; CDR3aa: CSVWVGGRAYNEQFF
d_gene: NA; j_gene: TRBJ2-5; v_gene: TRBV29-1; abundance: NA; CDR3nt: TGCAGCGTGAATTACAGGGACTTGGAGACCCAGTACTTC; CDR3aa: CSVNYRDLETQYF
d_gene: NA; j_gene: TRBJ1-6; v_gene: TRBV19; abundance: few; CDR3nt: TGTGCCAGTAGAACCGCCGTGGGGAATTCACCCCTCCACTTT; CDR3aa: CASRTAVGNSPLHF
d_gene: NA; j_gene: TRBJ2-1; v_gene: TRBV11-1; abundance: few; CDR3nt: TGTGCCAGCAGCGTTCTAGCACAGTACAATGAGCAGTTCTTC; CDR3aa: CASSVLAQYNEQFF
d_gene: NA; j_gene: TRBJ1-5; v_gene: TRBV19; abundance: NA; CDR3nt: TGTGCCAGTACTGGGGAGGGTCAGCCCCAGCATTTT; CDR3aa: CASTGEGQPQHF
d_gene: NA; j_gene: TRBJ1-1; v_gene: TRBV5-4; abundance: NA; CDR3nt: TGTGCCAGCAGCTTAAATATAAGGCCTTCTAACACTGAAGCTTTCTTT; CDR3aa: CASSLNIRPSNTEAFF
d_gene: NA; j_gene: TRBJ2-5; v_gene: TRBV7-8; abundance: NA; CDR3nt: TGTGCCAGCAGCTTAGCGGCAACAGGTCCACAAGAGACCCAGTACTTC; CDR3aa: CASSLAATGPQETQYF
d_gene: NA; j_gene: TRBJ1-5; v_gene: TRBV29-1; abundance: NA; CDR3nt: TGCAGCGTTGTAATAGGTTTCGGCAATCAGCCCCAGCATTTT; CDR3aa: CSVVIGFGNQPQHF
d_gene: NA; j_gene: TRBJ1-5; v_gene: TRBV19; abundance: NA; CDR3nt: TGTGCCAGTAGTACGGAATTATATAGCAATCAGCCCCAGCATTTT; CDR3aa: CASSTELYSNQPQHF
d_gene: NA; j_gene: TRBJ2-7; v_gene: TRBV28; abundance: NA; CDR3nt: TGTGCCAGCAGATCTTTGGAGGCGGATACCTACGAGCAGTACTTC; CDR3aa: CASRSLEADTYEQYF
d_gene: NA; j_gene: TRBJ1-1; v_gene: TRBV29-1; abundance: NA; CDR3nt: TGCAGCGTTGGGGTAGGGGCGAGTGAAGCTTTCTTT; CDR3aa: CSVGVGASEAFF
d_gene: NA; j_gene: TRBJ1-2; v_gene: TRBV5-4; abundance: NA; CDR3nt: TGTGCCAGCAGCTTGGATGGTTGGTCCACCGGAAGGGGCTACACCTTC; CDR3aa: CASSLDGWSTGRGYTF
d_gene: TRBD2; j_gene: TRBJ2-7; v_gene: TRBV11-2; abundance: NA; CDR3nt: TGTGCCAGCAGGGAGGGAGGGGAGCAGTACTTC; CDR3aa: CASREGGEQYF
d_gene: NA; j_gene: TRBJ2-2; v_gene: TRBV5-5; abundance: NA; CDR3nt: TGTGCCAGCAGCTTGATAGACATCGCTTGGACCGGGGAGCTGTTTTTT; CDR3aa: CASSLIDIAWTGELFF
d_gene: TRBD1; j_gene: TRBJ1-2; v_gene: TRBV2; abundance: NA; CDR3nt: TGTGCCAGCGGTACCGGGACAGCGTCGGAACCTTATGGCTACACCTTC; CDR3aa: CASGTGTASEPYGYTF
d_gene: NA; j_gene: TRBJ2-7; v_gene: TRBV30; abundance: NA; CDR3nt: TGTGCCTGGAGTTTCGGGACGTACGAGCAGTACTTC; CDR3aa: CAWSFGTYEQYF